The clone carrying this T cell receptor (beta chain) has just a few counts. Its antigen is not known. The sample is drawn from a study of T cells after yellow fever vaccination. Overall study findings and caveats: Booster sampling recovered most clones from primary vaccination (less than 97% CD4, approximately 88% CD8).

From the 5' RACE reads, TCRdb called clonotypes with MiXCR, one entry per CDR3 protein. The table lists approximately 550,000 distinct CDR3 sequences, about a fifth of them singletons. V gave up 5 bases and J gave up 7 bases; unmatched junction bases: 14. The CDR3 covers 15 residues. Germline V gives CDR1 MDHEN, CDR2 SYDVKM. The receptor's source is a man aged 30 to 45 who received the YFV17D yellow fever vaccine. The sample here was PBMCs, taken 15 days after the yellow fever booster vaccination. The J gene is TRBJ2-7, the V gene TRBV28, with 7 bases fitting TRBD2. The CDR3 loop is CASSPLPTSQGEQYF. CDR3 nucleotides: TGTGCCAGCAGTCCCCTCCCGACTAGCCAAGGGGAGCAGTACTTC.